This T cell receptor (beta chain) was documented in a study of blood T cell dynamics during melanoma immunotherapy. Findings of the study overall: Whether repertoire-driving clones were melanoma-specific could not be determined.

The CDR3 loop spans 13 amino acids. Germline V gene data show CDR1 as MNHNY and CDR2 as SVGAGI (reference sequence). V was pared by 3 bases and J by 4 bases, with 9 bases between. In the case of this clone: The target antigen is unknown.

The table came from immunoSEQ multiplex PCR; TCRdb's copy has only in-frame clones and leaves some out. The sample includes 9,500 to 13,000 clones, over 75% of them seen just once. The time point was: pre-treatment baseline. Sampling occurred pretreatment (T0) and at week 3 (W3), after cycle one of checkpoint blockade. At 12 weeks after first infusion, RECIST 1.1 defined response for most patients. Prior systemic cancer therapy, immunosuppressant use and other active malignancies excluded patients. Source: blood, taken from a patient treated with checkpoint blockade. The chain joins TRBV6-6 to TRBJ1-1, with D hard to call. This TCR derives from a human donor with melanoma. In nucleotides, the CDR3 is TGTGCCAGCAGTTATTCGGTAAGCACTGAAGCTTTCTTT. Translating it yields CASSYSVSTEAFF.